The entry below gives a single T cell receptor (beta chain) sequence along with its context. The authors' processing: Estimation of nucleated cell counts was performed using reference gene primer amplification. TCRdb keeps only in-frame clones here, not all; method: immunoSEQ multiplex PCR. From that table come the V and J calls and clone size; the DNA was used to work out D and trimming. Of approximately 530,000 clones listed, around nine tenths were seen once; the top ten hold 7.5% to 9.5%. Those enrolled in Seattle joined during active infection and were followed longitudinally afterward. The data were obtained in a study of blood T cell repertoires in COVID-19. For the study at large: Samples came from the United States, Italy and Spain, spanning acute and convalescent COVID-19. T cells, B-cell-depleted T cells, or PBMCs supplied cDNA or gDNA.

The germline V gene has CDR1 SGHTA and CDR2 FQGNSA. V dropped 1 base and J dropped 5 bases, with 14 bases sitting between them. This CDR3 contains 15 residues. Input material: peripheral blood. This TCR derives from a woman in her 50s with COVID-19, enrolled during active disease. The V gene is TRBV7-2, the J gene TRBJ1-1; D is undetermined. The CDR3 nucleotides are TGTGCCAGCAGCTTAGGGCCGGGGAGATTGACTGAAGCTTTCTTT. As protein: CASSLGPGRLTEAFF. The full variable domain, its missing parts supplied by reference TRBV7-2 and TRBJ1-1, is GAGVSQSPSNKVTEKGKDVELRCDPISGHTALYWYRQSLGQGLEFLIYFQGNSAPDKSGLPSDRFSAERTGGSVSTLTIQRTQQEDSAVYLCASSLGPGRLTEAFFGQGTRLTVV.